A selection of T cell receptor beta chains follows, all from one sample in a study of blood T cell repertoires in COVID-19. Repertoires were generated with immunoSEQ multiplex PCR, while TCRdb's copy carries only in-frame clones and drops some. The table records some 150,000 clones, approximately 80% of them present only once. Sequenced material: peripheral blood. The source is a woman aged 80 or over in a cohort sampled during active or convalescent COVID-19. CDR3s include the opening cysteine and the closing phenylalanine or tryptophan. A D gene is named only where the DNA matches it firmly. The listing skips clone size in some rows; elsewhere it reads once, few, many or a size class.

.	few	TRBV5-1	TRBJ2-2	TGCGCCAGCAGCTTTGTTCCTGGACCGGGGGCCGGGGAGCTGTTTTTT	CASSFVPGPGAGELFF
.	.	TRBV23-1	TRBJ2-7	TGCGCCAGCGGCTCCCGGGACAAGGAGCAGTACTTC	CASGSRDKEQYF
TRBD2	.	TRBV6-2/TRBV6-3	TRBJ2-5	TGTGCCAGCAGTTACGGGGCCCTAGCGGGGAGCCAAGAGACCCAGTACTTC	CASSYGALAGSQETQYF
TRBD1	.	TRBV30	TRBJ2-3	TGTGCCTGGGAAGAACAGGGGAGCACAGATACGCAGTATTTT	CAWEEQGSTDTQYF
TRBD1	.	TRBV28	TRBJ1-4	TGTGCCAGCAGGGGACAGCCTAATGAAAAACTGTTTTTT	CASRGQPNEKLFF
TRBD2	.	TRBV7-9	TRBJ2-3	TGTGCCAGCAGCTCGGGACTAGCGGGGGATACGCAGTATTTT	CASSSGLAGDTQYF
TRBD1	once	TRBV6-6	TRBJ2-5	TGTGCCAGCAGTAAAGCGACAGGGAGTGAGACCCAGTACTTC	CASSKATGSETQYF
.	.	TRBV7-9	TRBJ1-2	TGTGCCAGCAGCTTAGACTACTCTTTACTCGCTCGTGGCTACACCTTC	CASSLDYSLLARGYTF
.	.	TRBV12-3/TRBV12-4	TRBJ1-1	TGTGCCAGCAGACGCACGGGGGGCACTGAAGCTTTCTTT	CASRRTGGTEAFF
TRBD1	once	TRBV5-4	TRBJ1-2	TGTGCCAGCAGCTTAGACAGGGGGCTTTACTATGGCTACACCTTC	CASSLDRGLYYGYTF
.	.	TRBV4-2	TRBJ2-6	TGTGCCAGCAGCCAGAAACCATTGGACAAGGCCGGATCTGGGGCCAACGTCCTGACTTTC	CASSQKPLDKAGSGANVLTF
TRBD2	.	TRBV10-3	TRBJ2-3	TGTGCCATCAGTGCGGCTAGCGGATACACAGATACGCAGTATTTT	CAISAASGYTDTQYF
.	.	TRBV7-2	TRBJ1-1	TGTGCCAGCAGCTTAGCTCCTCGGAGGTCAGGAACTGAAGCTTTCTTT	CASSLAPRRSGTEAFF
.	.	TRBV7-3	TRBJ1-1	TGTGCCAGCAGCTTCGGGGGTGCCCGGGCGGGGGAGGCTTTCTTT	CASSFGGARAGEAFF
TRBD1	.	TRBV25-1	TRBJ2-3	TGTGCCAGCAGTGAATATGGGACAGGGGGGGCAGATACGCAGTATTTT	CASSEYGTGGADTQYF
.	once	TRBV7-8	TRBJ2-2	TGTGCCAGCAGCTTATTTTCACAGGACGGGGAGCTGTTTTTT	CASSLFSQDGELFF
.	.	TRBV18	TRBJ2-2	TGTGCCAGCTCACCCCGCTTATTTAGGGGCACCGGGGAGCTGTTTTTT	CASSPRLFRGTGELFF
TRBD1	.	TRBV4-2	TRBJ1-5	TGTGCCAGCAGCGACCGGGGACAGAGCAATCAGCCCCAGCATTTT	CASSDRGQSNQPQHF
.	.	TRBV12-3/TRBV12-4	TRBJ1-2	TGTGCCAGCAGTTTATCAACAGGGAATGGCTACACCTTC	CASSLSTGNGYTF
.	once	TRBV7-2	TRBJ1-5	TGTGCCAGCAGCTTAAGCAGGGAGGGAAATCAGCCCCAGCATTTT	CASSLSREGNQPQHF
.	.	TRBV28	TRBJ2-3	TGTGCCAGCAGGGACATAGGAGATACGCAGTATTTT	CASRDIGDTQYF
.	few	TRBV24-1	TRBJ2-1	TGTGCCACCAGGATCACTAGTGACAATGAGCAGTTCTTC	CATRITSDNEQFF
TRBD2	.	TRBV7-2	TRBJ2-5	TGTGCCAGCAGCTTAAGTAGCGGGGGGGCTCAGACCCAGTACTTC	CASSLSSGGAQTQYF
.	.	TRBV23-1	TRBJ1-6	TGCGCCAGCGGAGGGGCCTCACGGGGTTCACCCCTCCACTTT	CASGGASRGSPLHF
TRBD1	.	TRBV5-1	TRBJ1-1	TGCGCCAGCAGCTCCGGACAGGGAAGAGCTTTCTTT	CASSSGQGRAFF
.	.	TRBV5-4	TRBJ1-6	TGTGCCAGCAGCTCCATGGCCGGGGGATATAATTCACCCCTCCACTTT	CASSSMAGGYNSPLHF
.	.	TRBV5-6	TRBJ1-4	TGTGCCAGCAGCTTGGCCACGGGTGGTAATGAAAAACTGTTTTTT	CASSLATGGNEKLFF
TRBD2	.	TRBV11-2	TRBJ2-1	TGTGCCAGCAGCTTACCCCCCTCTAGCGGGGGGAGGGAGAATGAGCAGTTCTTC	CASSLPPSSGGRENEQFF
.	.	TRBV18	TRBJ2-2	TGTGCCAGCTCACCCTATAGCGGAGAGACCGGGGAGCTGTTTTTT	CASSPYSGETGELFF
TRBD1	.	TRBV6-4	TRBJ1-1	TGTGCCAGCAGTGCCGACAGGGCCACTGAAGCTTTCTTT	CASSADRATEAFF
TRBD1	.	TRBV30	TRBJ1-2	TGTGCCTGGAAGGGACAGGGGGGTAGTGGCTACACCTTC	CAWKGQGGSGYTF
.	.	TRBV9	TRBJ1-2	TGTGCCAGCAGCTCCATAGCCCATGGCTACACCTTC	CASSSIAHGYTF
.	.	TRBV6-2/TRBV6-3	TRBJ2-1	TGTGCCAGCAGCTCAGGGGATATGGCCCTAAGCTCCTACAATGAGCAGTTCTTC	CASSSGDMALSSYNEQFF
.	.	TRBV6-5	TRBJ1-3	TGTGCCAGCAGTTACTCTTACTCTGGAAACACCATATATTTT	CASSYSYSGNTIYF
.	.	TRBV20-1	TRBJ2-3	TGCAGTGCTAGTCTGGGGCTTGGCACAGATACGCAGTATTTT	CSASLGLGTDTQYF
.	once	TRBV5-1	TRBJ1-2	TGCGCCAGCAGCTTGGGCGGAAGGGGCTATGGCTACACCTTC	CASSLGGRGYGYTF
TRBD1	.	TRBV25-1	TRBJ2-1	TGTGCCAGCAAGGGACAGGCGGTTCGCAATGAGCAGTTCTTC	CASKGQAVRNEQFF
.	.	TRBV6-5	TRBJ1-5	TGTGCCAGCAGTTTATATGTGCAGCCCCAGCATTTT	CASSLYVQPQHF
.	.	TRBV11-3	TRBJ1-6	TGTGCCAGCAGCCTCCACAGGGATTCACCCCTCCACTTT	CASSLHRDSPLHF
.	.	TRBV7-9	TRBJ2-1	TGTGCCAGCAGGGCTTTAAACAATGAGCAGTTCTTC	CASRALNNEQFF
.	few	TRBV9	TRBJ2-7	TGTGCCAGCAGCGTAGGGCAGGGCCACGAGCAGTACTTC	CASSVGQGHEQYF
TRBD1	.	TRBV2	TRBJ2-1	TGTGCCAGCAGTAGCGGCCCGGGACAGGGAGGAGAGCAGTTCTTC	CASSSGPGQGGEQFF
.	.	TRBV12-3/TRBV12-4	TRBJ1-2	TGTGCCAGCAGTTCAGGGGAACACTATGGCTACACCTTC	CASSSGEHYGYTF
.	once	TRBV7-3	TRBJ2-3	TGTGCCAGCAGCCGACAGCCTAGCACAGATACGCAGTATTTT	CASSRQPSTDTQYF
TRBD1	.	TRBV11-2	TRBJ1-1	TGTGCCAGCAGCTCACAGGGGTATGTGACTGAAGCTTTCTTT	CASSSQGYVTEAFF
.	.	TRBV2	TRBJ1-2	TGTGCCAGCAGTGCGGAGGGGAACGGAGGCTACACCTTC	CASSAEGNGGYTF
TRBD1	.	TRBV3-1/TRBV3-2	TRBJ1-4	TGTGCCAGCAGCCATGGGGGACAGGGTTATGAAAAACTGTTTTTT	CASSHGGQGYEKLFF
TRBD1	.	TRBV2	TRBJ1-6	TGTGCCAGCGGAAATCCGGGACAGGGAAGAGATTCACCCCTCCACTTT	CASGNPGQGRDSPLHF
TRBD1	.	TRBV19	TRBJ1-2	TGTGCCAGTAGCGCACAGGGGTTTGGCTACACCTTC	CASSAQGFGYTF
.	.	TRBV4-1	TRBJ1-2	TGCGCCAGCAGCCAAGGGGCAGGGACTAACTATGGCTACACCTTC	CASSQGAGTNYGYTF
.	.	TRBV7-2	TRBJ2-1	TGTGCCAGCAGCTCCCGGGGGGCCCACTACAATGAGCAGTTCTTC	CASSSRGAHYNEQFF